The rows below give T cell receptor beta chains drawn from one sample of a study of identical twins' blood T cells. TCRdb re-derived calls from the 5' RACE reads in MiXCR, one entry per CDR3 protein. Here the sample spans a few hundred thousand distinct CDR3 sequences, around 30% being singletons. Sequenced: PBMCs. The receptors come from a woman aged 18-49 years in good health. The CDR3 runs from the conserved cysteine through the conserved F or W. D genes are given only for firm matches. Rows may omit the clone size; those that give it use once, few, many or a size class.

d_call | j_call | v_call | clone_size | cdr3_nt | cdr3_aa
NA | TRBJ2-7 | TRBV7-2 | NA | TGTGCCAGCAGCTTAGTAGTACAGGGCTACGAGCAGTACTTC | CASSLVVQGYEQYF
TRBD1 | TRBJ1-4 | TRBV7-2 | NA | TGTGCCAGCAGCCCACTACAGGGGACACCCGTTGAAAAACTGTTTTTT | CASSPLQGTPVEKLFF
NA | TRBJ2-5 | TRBV19 | NA | TGTGCCAGTAGTCCAGCCCCCGAACAGACCCAGTACTTC | CASSPAPEQTQYF
NA | TRBJ1-2 | TRBV29-1 | NA | TGCAGCTCCTTGGGCGGGCGGAACTATGGCTACACCTTC | CSSLGGRNYGYTF
NA | TRBJ1-1 | TRBV20-1 | few | TGCAGTGCTAGACTGACAGGGAACACTGAAGCTTTCTTT | CSARLTGNTEAFF
NA | TRBJ1-2 | TRBV10-3 | few | TGTGCCATCAGGGAAACAGCTAACTATGGCTACACCTTC | CAIRETANYGYTF
NA | TRBJ1-3 | TRBV7-2 | few | TGTGCCAGCAGCTATTCAGGGTCCGGAAACACCATATATTTT | CASSYSGSGNTIYF
TRBD1 | TRBJ2-7 | TRBV12-3/TRBV12-4 | many | TGTGCCAGCAGTCGGAACAGGGGCTACGAGCAGTACTTC | CASSRNRGYEQYF
NA | TRBJ2-2 | TRBV9 | few | TGTGCCAGCAGCGTGCGCACGAGCGCTTACTACACCGGGGAGCTGTTTTTT | CASSVRTSAYYTGELFF
TRBD1 | TRBJ2-3 | TRBV10-3 | NA | TGTGCCATCAGTGGCCGCCGGGACAGGGGGGATTCAGATACGCAGTATTTT | CAISGRRDRGDSDTQYF
NA | TRBJ2-2 | TRBV5-1 | few | TGCGCCAGCAGCTTGGCCAAGAGGAAGGCGAACACCGGGGAGCTGTTTTTT | CASSLAKRKANTGELFF
NA | TRBJ1-1 | TRBV3-1 | many | TGTGCCAGCAGCCAACTGGCAGGGAGCCGTCCTGAAGCTTTCTTT | CASSQLAGSRPEAFF
TRBD1 | TRBJ1-1 | TRBV7-9 | NA | TGTGCCAGCAGCTCTACAGGGGGAGCGCCTGAAGCTTTCTTT | CASSSTGGAPEAFF
NA | TRBJ1-5 | TRBV4-1 | few | TGCGCCAGCAGCCAGGTCGACAGCTACAATCAGCCCCAGCATTTT | CASSQVDSYNQPQHF
TRBD1 | TRBJ1-2 | TRBV9 | once | TGTGCCAGCACCGAGGGGGCCTATGGCTACACCTTC | CASTEGAYGYTF
NA | TRBJ1-2 | TRBV20-1 | NA | TGCAGTGTTAGTCGGGTCAACTATGGCTACACCTTC | CSVSRVNYGYTF
TRBD1 | TRBJ2-7 | TRBV5-1 | few | TGCGCCAGCAGCTCCCCCCCCGGGACAGGGACCTACGAGCAGTACTTC | CASSSPPGTGTYEQYF